Each of the 7 T cell receptor beta chains below was sequenced from the same sample in a study of siplizumab effects on memory and regulatory T cells (dated by TCRdb to about 2019). Receptor libraries were prepared by the immunoSEQ multiplex PCR assay. TCRdb holds this immuneACCESS table with in-frame rearrangements only. Some clones are missing; in checked studies, unresolved V genes explain under half, and the rest has no known cause. The sample has fewer than 25,000 clones on record, about 45% of them singletons. Approximately 6% of the sample rests with the top ten. No antigen has been identified for these receptors. For 5 to 7 days, cells in the mixed lymphocyte reaction were kept in coculture at 37 degrees C. The sequenced material came from CFSE-low (dividing) CD4+ T cells sorted from an allogeneic mixed lymphocyte reaction. The receptors were sampled from a human donor in good health; the cells came from an allogeneic mixed lymphocyte reaction. Some clones in this sample may be carry-over from other donors' samples.

As regards this clone: At one boundary the junction diverges from the germline segment, which might be a read error. The genes are TRBV7-2 and TRBJ1-2; 7 bases are shared with TRBD1. The CDR3 runs 17 residues. CDR1 and CDR2 (germline): SGHTA, FQGNSA. The CDR3 DNA sequence: TGTGCCAGCACCGGCCCCTCCGAAGGACAGGTTATCTATGGCCACACCTTC. As protein: CASTGPSEGQVIYGHTF.

The chain uses TRBV27 and TRBJ1-2; 7 bases agree with TRBD1. Germline values: CDR1 MNHEY, CDR2 SMNVEV (reference sequence). V was pared by 0 bases and J by 2 bases, with 6 bases of the junction left unmatched. The CDR3 covers 16 residues. The CDR3 loop reads CASSLSITGVNYGYTF. CDR3 bases: TGTGCCAGCAGTTTATCGATAACAGGGGTAAACTATGGCTACACCTTC.

The V call is TRBV29-1, the J call TRBJ1-3, with D unclear. Germline V lookup: CDR1 SQVTM, CDR2 ANQGSEA. CDR3 size: 12 residues. V dropped 6 bases and J dropped 4 bases, with 10 bases sitting between them. The CDR3 nucleotides read TGCAGCGTGATCGAATTGGGAAACACCATATATTTT. Translation: CSVIELGNTIYF.

This clone was found a few times. The chain joins TRBV18 to TRBJ2-5, with D unresolved. The length of the CDR3 is 13 residues. Deletions cut 6 bases from V and 0 bases from J, with 8 bases between. In germline, CDR1 is KGHSH, CDR2 LQKENI. CDR3 loop: CASSLSYQETQYF. CDR3 nucleotides: TGTGCCAGCTCGCTTTCGTACCAAGAGACCCAGTACTTC.

The rearrangement uses TRBV6-5 and TRBJ1-2; no clear D gene. The CDR3 extends over 11 amino acids. The germline V gene encodes CDR1 MNHEY and CDR2 SVGAGI. Trimming cost V 8 bases and J 7 bases, with 11 bases left between them. The CDR3 region is CASGVWFGYTF. The CDR3 nucleotides are TGTGCCAGCGGAGTGTGGTTTGGCTACACCTTC.

This chain links TRBV4-2 with TRBJ2-1; 10 nucleotides line up with TRBD2. The junction had 11 bases not matched to a gene; V was cut back by 0 bases and J by 3 bases. Germline V gene sequence: CDR1 LGHNA, CDR2 YNFKEQ. The CDR3 has 19 amino acids. The CDR3 DNA is TGTGCCAGCAGCCAAGATTATGCTAGCGGGAGCGGCTACTACAATGAGCAGTTCTTC. Translation: CASSQDYASGSGYYNEQFF.

The chain has TRBV5-1 and TRBJ1-3; D may be TRBD1 (6 bases). V gave up 1 base and J gave up 2 bases, with 13 bases separating them. This CDR3 has 16 residues. Germline CDR1 is SGHRS and CDR2 is YFSETQ. Written as DNA, the CDR3 is TGCGCCAGCAGCTTGTTTGCAGGGGACCCTGGAAACACCATATATTTT. This encodes CASSLFAGDPGNTIYF.